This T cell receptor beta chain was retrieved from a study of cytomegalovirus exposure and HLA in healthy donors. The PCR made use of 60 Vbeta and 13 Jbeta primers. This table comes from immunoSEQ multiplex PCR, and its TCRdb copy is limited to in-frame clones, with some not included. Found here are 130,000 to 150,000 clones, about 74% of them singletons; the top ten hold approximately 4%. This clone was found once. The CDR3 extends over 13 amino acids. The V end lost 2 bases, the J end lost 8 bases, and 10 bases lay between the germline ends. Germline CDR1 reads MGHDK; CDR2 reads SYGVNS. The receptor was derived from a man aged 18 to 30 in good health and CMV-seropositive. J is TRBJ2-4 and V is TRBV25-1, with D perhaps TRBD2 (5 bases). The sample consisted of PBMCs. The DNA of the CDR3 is TGTGCCAGCAGTGAAGGTGGGAGTTACATTCAGTACTTC. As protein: CASSEGGSYIQYF.